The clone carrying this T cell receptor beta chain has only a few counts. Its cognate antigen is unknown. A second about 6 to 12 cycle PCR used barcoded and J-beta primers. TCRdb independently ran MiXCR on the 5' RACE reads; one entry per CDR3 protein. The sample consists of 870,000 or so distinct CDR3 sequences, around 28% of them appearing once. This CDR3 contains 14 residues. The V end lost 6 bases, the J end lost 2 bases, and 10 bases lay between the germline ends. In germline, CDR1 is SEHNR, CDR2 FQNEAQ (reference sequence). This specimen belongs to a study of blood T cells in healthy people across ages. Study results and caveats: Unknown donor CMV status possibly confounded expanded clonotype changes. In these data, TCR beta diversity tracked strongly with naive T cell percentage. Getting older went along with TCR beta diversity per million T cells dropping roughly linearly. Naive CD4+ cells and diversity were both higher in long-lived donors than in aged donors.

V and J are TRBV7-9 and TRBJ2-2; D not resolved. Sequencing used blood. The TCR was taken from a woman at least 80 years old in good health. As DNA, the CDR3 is TGTGCCAGCAGAACAGTCGCAAACACCGGGGAGCTGTTTTTT. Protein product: CASRTVANTGELFF.